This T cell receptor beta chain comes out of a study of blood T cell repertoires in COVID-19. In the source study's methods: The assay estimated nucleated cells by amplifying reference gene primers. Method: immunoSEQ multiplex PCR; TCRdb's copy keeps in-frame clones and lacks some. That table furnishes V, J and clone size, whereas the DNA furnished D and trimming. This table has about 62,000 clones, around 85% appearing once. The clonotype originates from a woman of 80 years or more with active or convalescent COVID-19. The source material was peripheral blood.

CDR3 amino acids: CASSPMTGNYNEQYF. For the CDR3, the DNA is TGCGCCAGCAGCCCGATGACAGGGAATTACAACGAGCAGTACTTC. This rearrangement joins TRBV5-1 to TRBJ2-7; TRBD1 matches 7 bases. Germline V gene lookup returns CDR1 SGHRS and CDR2 YFSETQ. V dropped 4 bases and J dropped 5; count of bases not matched to a gene: 12. The CDR3 is 15 amino acids.